The 2 T cell receptor beta chains below come from one sample, sequenced in a study of OX40 agonist ivuxolimab in advanced cancers. TCRdb's copy holds only in-frame clones and misses some; the assay was immunoSEQ multiplex PCR. Of 95,000 to 150,000 clones in the sample, roughly 92% were seen once. Material: CD4+ or CD8+ T cells sorted from blood, obtained in a trial of the OX40 agonist ivuxolimab. Source of these receptors: an adult with an advanced solid tumor such as melanoma, head and neck, liver or kidney cancer.

This chain joins TRBV18 and TRBJ2-7, with 11 bases that match TRBD1. The ends lost 0 bases at V and 4 bases at J; junction bases unmatched: 2. CDR1 is KGHSH and CDR2 is LQKENI in the germline V gene. The CDR3 covers 15 residues. This chain's CDR3 is CASSPPDRGLYEQYF. The CDR3, as DNA: TGTGCCAGCTCACCACCGGACAGGGGGCTTTACGAGCAGTACTTC.

V gene TRBV30 combines with J gene TRBJ1-3; unclear D gene. With 3 bases removed from V and 1 base from J, the gap between germline ends came to 7 bases. The CDR3 has 13 amino acids. Germline values: CDR1 GTSNPN, CDR2 SVGIG (reference sequence). CDR3: CAWSLGSGNTIYF. CDR3 in DNA: TGTGCCTGGAGCTTAGGTTCTGGAAACACCATATATTTT.